These 9 T cell receptor beta chains came from one sample sequenced in a study of cytomegalovirus exposure and HLA in healthy donors. PCR used 60 Vbeta primers and 13 Jbeta primers. The method was immunoSEQ multiplex PCR; TCRdb's version includes in-frame clones alone and lacks a portion of them. Its table records around 100,000 clones. The source material was PBMCs. Source of these receptors: a young woman in good health and CMV-seronegative.

The V gene is TRBV18, the J gene TRBJ2-1; TRBD2 aligns across 7 bases. There are 15 residues in the CDR3. Trimming cost V 5 bases and J 2 bases; bases outside gene matches: 6. Germline V gene lookup returns CDR1 KGHSH and CDR2 LQKENI. The CDR3 sequence is CASSKNGGTYNEQFF. In DNA, the CDR3 is TGTGCCAGCTCAAAGAACGGGGGGACCTACAATGAGCAGTTCTTC.

The chain carries TRBV7-6 and TRBJ2-7; TRBD1 agrees at 11 bases. Germline CDR1 and CDR2: SGHVS and FNYEAQ. V shed 5 bases, J shed 4 bases, and the junction held 10 bases outside the gene matches. CDR3 length equals 16 residues. CDR3 DNA sequence: TGTGCCAGCAGCCTCGACCCGGACAGGGGGCGTTACGAGCAGTACTTC. The encoded protein is CASSLDPDRGRYEQYF.

CDR3 sequence reads: CASNPPTGTYEQYF. CDR3 DNA sequence: TGTGCCAGCAACCCTCCGACAGGGACCTACGAGCAGTACTTC. This sequence joins TRBV2 and TRBJ2-7, with TRBD1 identical over 7 bases. Germline CDR1 is SNHLY and CDR2 is FYNNEI. The CDR3 runs to 14 residues. J gave up 2 bases and V 7 bases, and 8 bases lay outside the gene matches.

V gene TRBV7-8 combines with J gene TRBJ2-2, with unresolved D. Germline CDR1 SGHVS, CDR2 FQNEAQ. This CDR3 is built from 16 residues. The ends were cut back, 1 base at V and 0 bases at J, with 9 bases in the middle. In DNA, the CDR3 is TGTGCCAGCAGCTTAGTGTGGCAGACGAACACCGGGGAGCTGTTTTTT. Its protein is CASSLVWQTNTGELFF.

The chain is built from TRBV23-1 and TRBJ2-1, with TRBD2 matching over 7 bases. TRBV23-1 is treated as an ORF (open reading frame) with a function not yet certain. The CDR3 has 15 amino acids. Trimming at V came to 10 bases and at J to 2 bases, leaving 11 bases not matched to a gene. CDR3 bases: TGCGCCATCAGGGAAGGGAGGGGAACCTACAATGAGCAGTTCTTC. It yields the protein CAIREGRGTYNEQFF.

This chain uses TRBV11-2 with TRBJ1-2; no clear D. The V end was cut by 8 bases, the J end by 1 base, with 14 bases between. Germline CDR1 SGHAT, CDR2 FQNNGV. This CDR3 is 14 amino acids long. CDR3 in DNA: TGTGCCAGCGTTGGGCCAAAAATTAACTATGGCTACACCTTC. Protein: CASVGPKINYGYTF.

The rearrangement links TRBV5-1 to TRBJ2-4; 8 bases are shared with TRBD1. The CDR3 runs 14 residues. Trimming cost V 1 base and J 8 bases; bases outside gene matches: 5. Per germline, CDR1 SGHRS and CDR2 YFSETQ. Here the CDR3 DNA reads TGCGCCAGCAGCTTGTGGGGGACAGGAGACATTCAGTACTTC. Translating it yields CASSLWGTGDIQYF. Full variable domain (rest looked up from reference TRBV5-1 and TRBJ2-4): KAGVTQTPRYLIKTRGQQVTLSCSPISGHRSVSWYQQTPGQGLQFLFEYFSETQRNKGNFPGRFSGRQFSNSRSEMNVSTLELGDSALYLCASSLWGTGDIQYFGAGTRLSVL.

The gene calls are TRBV5-4 and TRBJ2-5; TRBD2 matches at 9 bases. The DNA end favors TRBJ2-7, so the J call may be wrong. Germline V gene sequence: CDR1 SGHNT, CDR2 YYREEE (reference sequence). The CDR3 totals 14 residues. The CDR3 here is CASSFPAGGLEQYF. The CDR3 DNA follows: TGTGCCAGCAGCTTCCCAGCGGGGGGACTCGAGCAGTACTTC.

This clone ranks as medium-sized in terms of frequency. V is TRBV4-1 and J is TRBJ1-2; 9 bases line up with TRBD1. The V and J ends lost 3 bases and 7 bases, in that order; junction bases with no gene match: 9. The CDR3 has 15 residues. Germline V lookup: CDR1 MGHRA, CDR2 YSYEKL. CDR3 nucleotide sequence: TGCGCCAGCAGCCATGAGGACAGGGGTCTCAGTGGCTACACCTTC. This sequence encodes CASSHEDRGLSGYTF.